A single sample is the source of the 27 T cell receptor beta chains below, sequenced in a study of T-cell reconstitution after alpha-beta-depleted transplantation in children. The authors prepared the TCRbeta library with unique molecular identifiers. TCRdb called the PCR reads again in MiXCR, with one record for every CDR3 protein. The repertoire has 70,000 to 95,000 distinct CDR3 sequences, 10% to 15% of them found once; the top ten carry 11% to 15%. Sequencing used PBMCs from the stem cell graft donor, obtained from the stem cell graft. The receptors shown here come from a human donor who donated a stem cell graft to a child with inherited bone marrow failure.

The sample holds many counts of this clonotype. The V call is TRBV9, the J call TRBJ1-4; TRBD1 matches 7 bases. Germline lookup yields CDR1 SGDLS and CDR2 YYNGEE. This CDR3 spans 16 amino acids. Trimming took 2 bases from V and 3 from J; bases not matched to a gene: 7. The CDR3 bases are TGTGCCAGCAGCGTGGGGGGACAGCCGCCTAATGAAAAACTGTTTTTT. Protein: CASSVGGQPPNEKLFF.

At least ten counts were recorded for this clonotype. The CDR3 sequence: CASSPIGQSAKPQHF. The CDR3 nucleotides are TGTGCCAGCAGCCCAATCGGACAGTCAGCCAAGCCCCAGCATTTT. The V and J genes are TRBV7-2 and TRBJ1-5, with D possibly TRBD1 on 6 matching bases. With 5 bases removed from V and 8 bases from J, the gap between germline ends came to 19 bases. This CDR3 comprises 15 residues. Germline loops: CDR1 SGHTA, CDR2 FQGNSA.

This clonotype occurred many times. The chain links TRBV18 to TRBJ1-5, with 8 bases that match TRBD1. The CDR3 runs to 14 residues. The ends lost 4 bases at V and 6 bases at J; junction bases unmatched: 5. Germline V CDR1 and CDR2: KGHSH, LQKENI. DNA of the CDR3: TGTGCCAGCTCACATGACAGGGGTGCTCAGCCCCAGCATTTT. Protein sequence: CASSHDRGAQPQHF.

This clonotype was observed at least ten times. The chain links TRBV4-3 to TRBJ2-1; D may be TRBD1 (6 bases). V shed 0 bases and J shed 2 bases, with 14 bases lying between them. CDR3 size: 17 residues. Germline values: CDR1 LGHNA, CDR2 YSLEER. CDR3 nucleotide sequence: TGCGCCAGCAGCCAAGATCCTCGGACAGCTGCCTACAATGAGCAGTTCTTC. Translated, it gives CASSQDPRTAAYNEQFF.

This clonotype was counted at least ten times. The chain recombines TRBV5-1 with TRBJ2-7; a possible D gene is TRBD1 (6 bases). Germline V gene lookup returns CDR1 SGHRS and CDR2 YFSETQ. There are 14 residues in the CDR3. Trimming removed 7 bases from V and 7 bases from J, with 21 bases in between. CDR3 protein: CASQQDSPSSEQYF. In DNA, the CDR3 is TGCGCCAGCCAGCAGGACAGCCCCTCCTCGGAGCAGTACTTC.

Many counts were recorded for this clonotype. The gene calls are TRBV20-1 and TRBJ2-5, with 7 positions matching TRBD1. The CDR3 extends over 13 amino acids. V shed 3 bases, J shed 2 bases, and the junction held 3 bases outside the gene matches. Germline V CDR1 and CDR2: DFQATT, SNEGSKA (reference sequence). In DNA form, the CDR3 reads TGCAGTGCTAGTGGCAGGGGGCAAGAGACCCAGTACTTC. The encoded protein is CSASGRGQETQYF.

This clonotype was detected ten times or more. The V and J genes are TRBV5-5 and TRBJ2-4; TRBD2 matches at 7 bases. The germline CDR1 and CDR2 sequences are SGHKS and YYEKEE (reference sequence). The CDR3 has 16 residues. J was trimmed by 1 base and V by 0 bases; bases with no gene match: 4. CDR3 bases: TGTGCCAGCAGCTTGGCCGGGGGGTACGCCAAAAACATTCAGTACTTC. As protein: CASSLAGGYAKNIQYF.

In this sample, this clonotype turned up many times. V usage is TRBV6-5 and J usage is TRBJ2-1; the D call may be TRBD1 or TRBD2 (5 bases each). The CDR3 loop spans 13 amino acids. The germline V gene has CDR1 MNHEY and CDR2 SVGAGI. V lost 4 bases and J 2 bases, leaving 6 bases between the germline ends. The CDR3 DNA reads TGTGCCAGCAGTTCGGGGCCCTACAATGAGCAGTTCTTC. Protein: CASSSGPYNEQFF.

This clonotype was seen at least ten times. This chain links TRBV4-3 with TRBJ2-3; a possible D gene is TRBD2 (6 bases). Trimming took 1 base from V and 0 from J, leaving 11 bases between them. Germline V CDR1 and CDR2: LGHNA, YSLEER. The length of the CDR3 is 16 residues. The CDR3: CASSQGRTTSTDTQYF. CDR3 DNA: TGCGCCAGCAGCCAAGGGCGGACTACTAGCACAGATACGCAGTATTTT.

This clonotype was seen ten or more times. The CDR3 DNA sequence: TGTGCCAGTAGCCGAAAAACCGTCGGGAGCAATCAGCCCCAGCATTTT. It is translated as CASSRKTVGSNQPQHF. The rearrangement links TRBV19 to TRBJ1-5; D uncertain. Trimming left V 6 bases short and J 1 base short, with 16 bases between. The germline CDR1 and CDR2 sequences are LNHDA and SQIVND (reference sequence). This CDR3 spans 16 amino acids.

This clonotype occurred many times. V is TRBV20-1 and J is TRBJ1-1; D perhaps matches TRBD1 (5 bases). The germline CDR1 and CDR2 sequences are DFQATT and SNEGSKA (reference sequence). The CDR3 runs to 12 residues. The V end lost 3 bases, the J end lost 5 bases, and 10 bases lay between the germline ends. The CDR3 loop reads CSASTGVTEAFF. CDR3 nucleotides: TGCAGTGCTAGTACGGGGGTTACTGAAGCTTTCTTT.

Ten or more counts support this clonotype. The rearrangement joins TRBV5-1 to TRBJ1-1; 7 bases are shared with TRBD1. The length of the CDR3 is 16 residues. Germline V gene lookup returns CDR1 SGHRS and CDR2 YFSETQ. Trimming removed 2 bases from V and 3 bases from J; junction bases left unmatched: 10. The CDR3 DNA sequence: TGCGCCAGCAGCTTACTCAACAGGGGAGTATACACTGAAGCTTTCTTT. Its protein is CASSLLNRGVYTEAFF. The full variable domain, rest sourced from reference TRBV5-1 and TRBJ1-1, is KAGVTQTPRYLIKTRGQQVTLSCSPISGHRSVSWYQQTPGQGLQFLFEYFSETQRNKGNFPGRFSGRQFSNSRSEMNVSTLELGDSALYLCASSLLNRGVYTEAFFGQGTRLTVV.

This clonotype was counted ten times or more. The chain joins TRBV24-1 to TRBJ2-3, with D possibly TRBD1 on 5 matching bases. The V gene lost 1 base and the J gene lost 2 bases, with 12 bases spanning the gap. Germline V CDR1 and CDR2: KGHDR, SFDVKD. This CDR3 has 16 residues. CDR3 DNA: TGTGCCACCAGTGATTTTGGGCGGACAAACACAGATACGCAGTATTTT. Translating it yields CATSDFGRTNTDTQYF.

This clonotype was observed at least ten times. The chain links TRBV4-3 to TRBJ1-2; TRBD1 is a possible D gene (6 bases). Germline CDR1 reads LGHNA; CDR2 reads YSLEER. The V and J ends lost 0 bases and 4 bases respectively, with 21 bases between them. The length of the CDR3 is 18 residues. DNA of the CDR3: TGCGCCAGCAGCCAAGATCGCCAGGGGACTCAGGGCCTCTATGGCTACACCTTC. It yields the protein CASSQDRQGTQGLYGYTF.

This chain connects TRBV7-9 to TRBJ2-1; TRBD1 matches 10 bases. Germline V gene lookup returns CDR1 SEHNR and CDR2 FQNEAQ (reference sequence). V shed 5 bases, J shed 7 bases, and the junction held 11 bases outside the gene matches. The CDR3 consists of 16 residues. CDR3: CASSHPWGQGPNEQFF. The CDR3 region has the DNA TGTGCCAGCAGCCACCCCTGGGGACAGGGGCCGAATGAGCAGTTCTTC.

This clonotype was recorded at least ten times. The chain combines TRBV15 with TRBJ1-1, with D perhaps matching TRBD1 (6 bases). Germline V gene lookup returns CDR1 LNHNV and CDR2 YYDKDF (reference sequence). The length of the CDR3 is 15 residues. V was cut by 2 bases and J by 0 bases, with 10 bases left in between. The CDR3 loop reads CATSRPGTLNTEAFF. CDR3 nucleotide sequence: TGTGCCACCAGCAGACCAGGGACACTGAACACTGAAGCTTTCTTT.

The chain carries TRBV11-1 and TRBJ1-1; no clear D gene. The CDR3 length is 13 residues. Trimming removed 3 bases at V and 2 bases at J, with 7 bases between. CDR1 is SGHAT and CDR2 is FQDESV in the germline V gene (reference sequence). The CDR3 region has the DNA TGTGCCAGCAGCTTCGTGACAAACACTGAAGCTTTCTTT. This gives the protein CASSFVTNTEAFF.

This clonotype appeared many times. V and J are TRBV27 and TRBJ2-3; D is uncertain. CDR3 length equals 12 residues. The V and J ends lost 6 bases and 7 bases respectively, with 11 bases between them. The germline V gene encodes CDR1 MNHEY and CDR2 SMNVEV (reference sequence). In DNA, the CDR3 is TGTGCCAGCAGCCTACAAGGAAATACGCAGTATTTT. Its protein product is CASSLQGNTQYF.

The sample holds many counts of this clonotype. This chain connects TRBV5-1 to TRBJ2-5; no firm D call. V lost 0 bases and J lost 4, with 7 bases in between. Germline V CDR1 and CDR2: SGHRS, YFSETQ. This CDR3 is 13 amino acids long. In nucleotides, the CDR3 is TGCGCCAGCAGCTTGGGGCCGCGAGAGACCCAGTACTTC. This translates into CASSLGPRETQYF. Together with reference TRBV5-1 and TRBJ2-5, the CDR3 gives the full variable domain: KAGVTQTPRYLIKTRGQQVTLSCSPISGHRSVSWYQQTPGQGLQFLFEYFSETQRNKGNFPGRFSGRQFSNSRSEMNVSTLELGDSALYLCASSLGPRETQYFGPGTRLLVL.

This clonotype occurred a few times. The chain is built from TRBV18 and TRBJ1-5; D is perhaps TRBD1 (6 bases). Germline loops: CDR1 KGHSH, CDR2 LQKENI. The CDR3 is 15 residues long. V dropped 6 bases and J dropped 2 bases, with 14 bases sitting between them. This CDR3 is CASSSSGGRNQPQHF. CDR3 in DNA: TGTGCCAGCTCGTCTTCTGGGGGGCGCAATCAGCCCCAGCATTTT.

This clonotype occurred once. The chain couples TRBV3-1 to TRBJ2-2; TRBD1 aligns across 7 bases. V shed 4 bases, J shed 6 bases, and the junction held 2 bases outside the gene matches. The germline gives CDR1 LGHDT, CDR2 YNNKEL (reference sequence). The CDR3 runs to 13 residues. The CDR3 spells CASSRGQSGELFF. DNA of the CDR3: TGTGCCAGCAGCCGGGGACAGTCCGGGGAGCTGTTTTTT.

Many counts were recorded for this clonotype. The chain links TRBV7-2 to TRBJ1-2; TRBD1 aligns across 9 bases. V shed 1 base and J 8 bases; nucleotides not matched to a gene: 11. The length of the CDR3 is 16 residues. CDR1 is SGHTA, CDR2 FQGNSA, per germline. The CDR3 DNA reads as TGTGCCAGCAGCTTAGACACAGGGGGCGCGGGACGAGGCTACACCTTC. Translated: CASSLDTGGAGRGYTF.

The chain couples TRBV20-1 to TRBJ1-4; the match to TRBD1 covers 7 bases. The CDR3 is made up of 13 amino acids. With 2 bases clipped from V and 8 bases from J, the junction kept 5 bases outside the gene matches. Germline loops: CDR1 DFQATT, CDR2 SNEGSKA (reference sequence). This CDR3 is CSARWEGAEKLFF. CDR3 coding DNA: TGCAGTGCTAGATGGGAGGGGGCCGAAAAACTGTTTTTT.

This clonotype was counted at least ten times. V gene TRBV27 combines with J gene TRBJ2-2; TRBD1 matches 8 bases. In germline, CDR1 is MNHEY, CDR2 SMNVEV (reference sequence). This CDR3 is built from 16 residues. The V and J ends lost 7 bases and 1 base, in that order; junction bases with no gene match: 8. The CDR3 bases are TGTGCCAGCACCCCTTCGGACAGGGTGAACACCGGGGAGCTGTTTTTT. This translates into CASTPSDRVNTGELFF.

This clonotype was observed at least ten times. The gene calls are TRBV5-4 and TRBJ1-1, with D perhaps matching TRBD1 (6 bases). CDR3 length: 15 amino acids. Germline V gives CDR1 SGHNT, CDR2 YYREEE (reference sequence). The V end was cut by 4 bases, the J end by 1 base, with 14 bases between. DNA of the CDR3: TGTGCCAGCAGCCTCGGGACAACTAGGAACACTGAAGCTTTCTTT. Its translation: CASSLGTTRNTEAFF.

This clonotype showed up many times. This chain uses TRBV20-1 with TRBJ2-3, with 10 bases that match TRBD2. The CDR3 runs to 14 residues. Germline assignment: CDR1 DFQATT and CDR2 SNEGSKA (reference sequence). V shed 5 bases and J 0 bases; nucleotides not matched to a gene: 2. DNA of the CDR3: TGCAGTGCTCAACTAGCGGGGAGCACAGATACGCAGTATTTT. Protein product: CSAQLAGSTDTQYF.

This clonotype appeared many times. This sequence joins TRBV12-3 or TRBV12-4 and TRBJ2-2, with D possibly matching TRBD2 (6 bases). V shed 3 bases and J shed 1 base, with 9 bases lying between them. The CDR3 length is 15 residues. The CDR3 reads CASSFAGRNTGELFF. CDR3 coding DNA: TGTGCCAGCAGTTTCGCCGGGAGGAACACCGGGGAGCTGTTTTTT.